What follows are 8 T cell receptor beta chains derived from one specimen sequenced in a study of blood T cell repertoires in COVID-19. Data came from immunoSEQ multiplex PCR; TCRdb stores just in-frame clones and leaves some out. The table records roughly 100,000 clones, 82% of them present only once. Sequenced input: peripheral blood. The origin of the receptors is a man older than 75 with acute or convalescent COVID-19.

The chain carries TRBV7-9 and TRBJ1-1; 7 bases line up with TRBD1. Losses at the gene ends were 5 bases for V and 4 bases for J; bases not matched to a gene: 10. The CDR3 loop spans 15 amino acids. CDR1 is SEHNR and CDR2 is FQNEAQ in the germline V gene (reference sequence). The CDR3 reads CASSPSQGVSTEAFF. Here the CDR3 DNA reads TGTGCCAGCAGCCCAAGCCAGGGGGTGAGCACTGAAGCTTTCTTT.

The genes are TRBV9 and TRBJ2-3; 10 nucleotides agree with TRBD2. From germline, CDR1 is SGDLS and CDR2 YYNGEE. The CDR3 is made up of 18 amino acids. J was trimmed by 2 bases and V by 2 bases; bases with no gene match: 11. The CDR3 region has the DNA TGTGCCAGCAGCGTGGGCATCATAGCGGGAGGTTACACAGATACGCAGTATTTT. Its translation is CASSVGIIAGGYTDTQYF.

This clone was counted a few times. V gene TRBV10-3 combines with J gene TRBJ1-5, with 10 bases matching TRBD1. This CDR3 contains 15 residues. Germline values: CDR1 ENHRY, CDR2 SYGVKD. Losses at the gene ends were 6 bases for V and 3 bases for J; bases not matched to a gene: 5. The CDR3 DNA follows: TGTGCCATCAGGACCGGGACAGGGGACAATCAGCCCCAGCATTTT. As protein: CAIRTGTGDNQPQHF.

The J gene is TRBJ1-5, the V gene TRBV15; D might be TRBD1 (5 bases). V lost 0 bases and J lost 6, with 12 bases in between. Germline CDR1 LNHNV, CDR2 YYDKDF (reference sequence). The CDR3 runs 15 residues. Here the CDR3 reads CATSRDPTGGQPQHF. The CDR3 bases are TGTGCCACCAGCAGAGATCCCACCGGGGGTCAGCCCCAGCATTTT.

This chain connects TRBV5-1 to TRBJ2-5; 9 bases are shared with TRBD1. The length of the CDR3 is 15 residues. J gave up 4 bases and V 2 bases, and 6 bases lay outside the gene matches. Germline V gives CDR1 SGHRS, CDR2 YFSETQ. The CDR3 sequence: CASSFGQGFVETQYF. The CDR3 region has the DNA TGCGCCAGCAGCTTCGGACAGGGGTTCGTAGAGACCCAGTACTTC. The full variable domain, with the rest looked up from reference TRBV5-1 and TRBJ2-5, is KAGVTQTPRYLIKTRGQQVTLSCSPISGHRSVSWYQQTPGQGLQFLFEYFSETQRNKGNFPGRFSGRQFSNSRSEMNVSTLELGDSALYLCASSFGQGFVETQYFGPGTRLLVL.

The chain carries TRBV19 and TRBJ2-7; tentative D call: TRBD1 (6 bases). The CDR3 sequence is 13 residues long. Germline assignment: CDR1 LNHDA and CDR2 SQIVND (reference sequence). Trimming removed 8 bases from V and 0 bases from J, with 11 bases in between. CDR3 DNA: TGTGCCAGTGGGCAGGGGAGCTCCTACGAGCAGTACTTC. It codes for CASGQGSSYEQYF.

This clone was observed a few times. This chain connects TRBV29-1 to TRBJ2-7, with D uncertain. Per the germline V gene, CDR1 is SQVTM and CDR2 is ANQGSEA. The CDR3 runs to 12 residues. Trimming cost V 8 bases and J 3 bases, with 14 bases left between them. CDR3 DNA sequence: TGCAGCACCGCAGAATCCAACTACGAGCAGTACTTC. This gives the protein CSTAESNYEQYF.

This rearrangement joins TRBV6-5 to TRBJ2-5; D uncertain. Germline V gene sequence: CDR1 MNHEY, CDR2 SVGAGI. This CDR3 is built from 15 residues. The germline V and J ends were trimmed by 5 bases and 1 base, with 14 bases remaining between them. The CDR3 sequence is CASSPGRHLQETQYF. The CDR3 DNA reads as TGTGCCAGCAGTCCCGGTCGTCACCTCCAAGAGACCCAGTACTTC.